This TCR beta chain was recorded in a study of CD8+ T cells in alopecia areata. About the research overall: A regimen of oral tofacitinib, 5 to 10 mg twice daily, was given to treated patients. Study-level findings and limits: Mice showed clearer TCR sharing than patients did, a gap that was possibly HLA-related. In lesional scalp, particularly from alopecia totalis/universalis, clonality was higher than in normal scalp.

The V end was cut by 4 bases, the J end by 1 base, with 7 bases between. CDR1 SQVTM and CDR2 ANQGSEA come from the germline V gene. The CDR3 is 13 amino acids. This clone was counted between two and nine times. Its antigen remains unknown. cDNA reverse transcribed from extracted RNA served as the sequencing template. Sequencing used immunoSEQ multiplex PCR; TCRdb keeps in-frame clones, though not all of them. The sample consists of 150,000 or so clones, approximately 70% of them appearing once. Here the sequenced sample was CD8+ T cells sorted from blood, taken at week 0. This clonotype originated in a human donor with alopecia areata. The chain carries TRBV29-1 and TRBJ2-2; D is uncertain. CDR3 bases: TGCAGCGTTGGGGTGGGGAACACCGGGGAGCTGTTTTTT. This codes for CSVGVGNTGELFF.